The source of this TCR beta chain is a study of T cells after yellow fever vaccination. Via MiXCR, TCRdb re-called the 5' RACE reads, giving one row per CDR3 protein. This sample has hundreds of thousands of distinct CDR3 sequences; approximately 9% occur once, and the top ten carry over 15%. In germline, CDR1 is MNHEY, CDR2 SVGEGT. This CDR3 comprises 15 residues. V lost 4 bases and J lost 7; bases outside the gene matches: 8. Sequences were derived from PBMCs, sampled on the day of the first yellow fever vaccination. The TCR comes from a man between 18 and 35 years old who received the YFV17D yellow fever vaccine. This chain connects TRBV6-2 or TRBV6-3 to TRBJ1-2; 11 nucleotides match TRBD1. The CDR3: CASSSSGTGGSGYTF. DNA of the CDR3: TGTGCCAGCAGTTCATCCGGGACAGGGGGTTCTGGCTACACCTTC.